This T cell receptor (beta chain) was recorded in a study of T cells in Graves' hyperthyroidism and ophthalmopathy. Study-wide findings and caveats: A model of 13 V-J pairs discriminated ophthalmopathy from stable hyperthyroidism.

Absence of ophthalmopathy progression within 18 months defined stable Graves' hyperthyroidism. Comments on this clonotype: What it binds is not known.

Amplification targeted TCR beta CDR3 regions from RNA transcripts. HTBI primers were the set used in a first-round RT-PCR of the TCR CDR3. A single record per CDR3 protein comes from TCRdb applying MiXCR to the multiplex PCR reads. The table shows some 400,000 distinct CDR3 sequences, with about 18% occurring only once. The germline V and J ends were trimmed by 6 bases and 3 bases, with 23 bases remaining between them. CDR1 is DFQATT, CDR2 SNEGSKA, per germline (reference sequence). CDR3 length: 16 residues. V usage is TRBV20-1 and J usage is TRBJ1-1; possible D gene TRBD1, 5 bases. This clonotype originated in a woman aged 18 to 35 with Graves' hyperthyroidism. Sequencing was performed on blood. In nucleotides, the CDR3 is TGCAGTGCCGTCGAGACAGTCTCCTGGGAGTACACTGAAGCTTTCTTT. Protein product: CSAVETVSWEYTEAFF.